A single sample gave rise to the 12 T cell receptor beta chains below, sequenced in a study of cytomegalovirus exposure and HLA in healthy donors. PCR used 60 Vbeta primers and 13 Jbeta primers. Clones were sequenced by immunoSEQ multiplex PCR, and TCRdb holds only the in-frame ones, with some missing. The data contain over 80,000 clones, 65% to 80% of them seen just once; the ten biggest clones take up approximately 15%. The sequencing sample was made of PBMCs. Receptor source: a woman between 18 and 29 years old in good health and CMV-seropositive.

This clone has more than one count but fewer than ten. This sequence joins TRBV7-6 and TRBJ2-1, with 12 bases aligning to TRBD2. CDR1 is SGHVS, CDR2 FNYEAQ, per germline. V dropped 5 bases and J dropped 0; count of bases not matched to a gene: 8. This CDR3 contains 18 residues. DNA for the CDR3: TGTGCCAGCAGCCCGACGACTAGCGGGGGATCCTCCTACAATGAGCAGTTCTTC. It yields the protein CASSPTTSGGSSYNEQFF.

CDR3 coding DNA: TGTGCCAGTAGTATAGACAGGCAGACATTGAGCTCCTACAATGAGCAGTTCTTC. Translating gives CASSIDRQTLSSYNEQFF. The V call is TRBV19, the J call TRBJ2-1; no reliable D call. V lost 0 bases to trimming and J lost 0 bases, with 15 bases between them. Germline CDR1 LNHDA, CDR2 SQIVND (reference sequence). This CDR3 comprises 18 residues.

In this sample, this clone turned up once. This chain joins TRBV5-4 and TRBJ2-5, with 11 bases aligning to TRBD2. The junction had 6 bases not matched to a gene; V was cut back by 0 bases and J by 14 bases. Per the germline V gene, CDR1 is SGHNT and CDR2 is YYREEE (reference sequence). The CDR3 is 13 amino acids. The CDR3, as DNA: TGTGCCAGCAGCTTGGAACTAGCGGGAGCCCCTTACTTC. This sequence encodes CASSLELAGAPYF.

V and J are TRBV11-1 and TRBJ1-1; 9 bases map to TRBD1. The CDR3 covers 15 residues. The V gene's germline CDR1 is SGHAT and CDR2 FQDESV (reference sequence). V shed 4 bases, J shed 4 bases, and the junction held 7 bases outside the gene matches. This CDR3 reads CASSSGTGIFTEAFF. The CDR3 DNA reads TGTGCCAGCAGCTCGGGGACAGGGATTTTCACTGAAGCTTTCTTT.

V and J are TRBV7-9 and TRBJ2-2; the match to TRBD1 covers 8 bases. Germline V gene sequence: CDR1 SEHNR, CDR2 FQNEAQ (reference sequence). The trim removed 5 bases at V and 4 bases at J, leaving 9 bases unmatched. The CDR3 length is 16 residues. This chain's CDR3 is CASSTYRDRRTGELFF. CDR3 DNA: TGTGCCAGCAGCACCTACCGGGACAGGCGCACCGGGGAGCTGTTTTTT.

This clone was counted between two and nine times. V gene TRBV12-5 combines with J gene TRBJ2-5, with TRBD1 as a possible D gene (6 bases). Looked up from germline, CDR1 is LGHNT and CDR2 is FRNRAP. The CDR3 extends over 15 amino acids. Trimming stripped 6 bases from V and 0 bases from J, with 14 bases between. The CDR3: CASGQGPPYQETQYF. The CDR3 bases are TGTGCTAGTGGGCAGGGGCCTCCCTACCAAGAGACCCAGTACTTC.

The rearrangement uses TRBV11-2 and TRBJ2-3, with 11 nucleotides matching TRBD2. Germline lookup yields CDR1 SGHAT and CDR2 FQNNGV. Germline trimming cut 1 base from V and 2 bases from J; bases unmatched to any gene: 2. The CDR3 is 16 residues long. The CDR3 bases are TGTGCCAGCAGCTTAGTAGCGGGGGGGGCCACAGATACGCAGTATTTT. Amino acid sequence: CASSLVAGGATDTQYF.

CDR3 nucleotide sequence: TGTGCCAGCAGCCAAGATGAGTTAGGGGGAATAGACTATGGCTACACCTTC. It encodes CASSQDELGGIDYGYTF. The chain recombines TRBV4-2 with TRBJ1-2; tentatively, D is TRBD1 (6 bases). The germline CDR1 and CDR2 sequences are LGHNA and YNFKEQ. Trimming left V 0 bases short and J 3 bases short, with 17 bases between. The length of the CDR3 is 17 residues.

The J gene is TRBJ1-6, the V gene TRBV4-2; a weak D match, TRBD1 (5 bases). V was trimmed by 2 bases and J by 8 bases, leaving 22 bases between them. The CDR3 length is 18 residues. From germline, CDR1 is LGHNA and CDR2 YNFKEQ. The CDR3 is CASSQTPLGAGPHSPLHF. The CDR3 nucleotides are TGTGCCAGCAGCCAAACGCCCCTAGGGGCAGGGCCCCATTCACCCCTCCACTTT.

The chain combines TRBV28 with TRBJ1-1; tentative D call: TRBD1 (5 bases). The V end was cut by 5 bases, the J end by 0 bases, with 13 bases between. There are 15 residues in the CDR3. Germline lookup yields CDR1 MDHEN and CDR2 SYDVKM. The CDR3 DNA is TGTGCCAGCAGTATCCTCAGGGAAATGAACACTGAAGCTTTCTTT. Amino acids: CASSILREMNTEAFF.

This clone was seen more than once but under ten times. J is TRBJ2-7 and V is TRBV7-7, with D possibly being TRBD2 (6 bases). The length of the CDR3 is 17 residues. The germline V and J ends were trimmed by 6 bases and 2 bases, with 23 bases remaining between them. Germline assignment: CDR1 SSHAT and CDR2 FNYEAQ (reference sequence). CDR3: CASRRPIAGRRPYEQYF. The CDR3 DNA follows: TGTGCCAGCAGACGACCCATCGCGGGGCGGAGACCCTACGAGCAGTACTTC.

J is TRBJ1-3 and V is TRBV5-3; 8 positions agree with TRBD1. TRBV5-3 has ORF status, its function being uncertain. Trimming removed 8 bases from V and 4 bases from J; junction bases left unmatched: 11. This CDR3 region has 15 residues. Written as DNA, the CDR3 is TGTGCCAGGGAAACAGGACAGGGAACGGGAAACACCATATATTTT. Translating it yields CARETGQGTGNTIYF.